This T cell receptor beta chain was sequenced for a study of blood T cell repertoires in COVID-19. Study at large: Samples came from the United States, Italy and Spain, spanning acute and convalescent COVID-19. PBMCs, B-cell-depleted T cells, or T cells were the source of the cDNA or gDNA that made up the material.

Seattle's cohort entered during active infection and was followed longitudinally. CDR1 and CDR2 from the germline V gene are ENHRY and SYGVKD. This CDR3 spans 15 amino acids. V shed 10 bases and J shed 0 bases, with 16 bases lying between them. Here immunoSEQ multiplex PCR was the method, and the copy in TCRdb shows in-frame clones only, minus some. The sample carries about 240,000 clones, around 83% recorded once. This chain links TRBV10-3 with TRBJ1-3, with D tentatively TRBD1 (6 bases). Sequences were obtained from peripheral blood. The receptor comes from a woman aged 80 or over with COVID-19, enrolled during active disease. The CDR3 DNA sequence: TGTGCCACCTCGGGCGGACAGAACTCTGGAAACACCATATATTTT. Protein product: CATSGGQNSGNTIYF.